This T cell receptor beta chain was captured by sequencing in a study of shared clonotypes between healthy human individuals. Study-wide findings and caveats: The small donor group covered limited genetic and exposure diversity.

The method was immunoSEQ multiplex PCR; TCRdb's version includes in-frame clones alone and lacks a portion of them. Here the sample spans 950,000 to 1,100,000 clones, around four fifths being singletons. This CDR3 comprises 16 residues. V was cut by 5 bases and J by 3 bases, with 19 bases left in between. CDR1 MNHEY and CDR2 SMNVEV come from the germline V gene (reference sequence). Turning to this clone: Its antigen is undetermined.

The specimen was memory CD4+ T cells sorted from blood. The subset denotes: CD45RA-negative fraction. The clonotype originates from a man aged 18 to 29 in good health. The V gene is TRBV27, the J gene TRBJ1-1; tentative D call: TRBD1 (5 bases). The CDR3 sequence is CASSIRTPYSDTEAFF. In DNA, the CDR3 is TGTGCCAGCAGTATAAGGACACCCTATAGTGACACTGAAGCTTTCTTT.